The 16 T cell receptor beta chains below were found in one sample sequenced in a study of T-cell reconstitution after alpha-beta-depleted transplantation in children. Construction of the TCRbeta library involved unique molecular identifiers. Via MiXCR, TCRdb re-called the PCR reads, giving one row per CDR3 protein. The sample shows hundreds of thousands of distinct CDR3 sequences, 12% of them seen only once. This specimen consisted of PBMCs from the stem cell graft donor, obtained from the stem cell graft. The source of these receptors is a human donor who donated a stem cell graft to a child with acute lymphoblastic leukemia.

This clonotype came up many times. J is TRBJ2-6 and V is TRBV4-3, with 10 bases aligning to TRBD1. J was trimmed by 0 bases and V by 5 bases; bases with no gene match: 1. The V gene's germline CDR1 is LGHNA and CDR2 YSLEER. This CDR3 is 16 amino acids long. The CDR3 DNA reads TGCGCCAGCAGCGGACAGGGGGGCTCTGGGGCCAACGTCCTGACTTTC. The encoded protein is CASSGQGGSGANVLTF.

This clonotype has at least ten counts. The chain is built from TRBV7-9 and TRBJ2-5; a possible D gene is TRBD1 (6 bases). Trimming stripped 0 bases from V and 1 base from J, with 9 bases between. Germline CDR1 reads SEHNR; CDR2 reads FQNEAQ (reference sequence). The CDR3 has 15 residues. The CDR3 DNA reads as TGTGCCAGCAGCTTAGCTCAGGGGAGCCAAGAGACCCAGTACTTC. Translated: CASSLAQGSQETQYF.

This clonotype occurred a few times. The chain is built from TRBV4-1 and TRBJ2-7; 9 bases agree with TRBD2. Trimming removed 4 bases from V and 0 bases from J; junction bases left unmatched: 13. Germline CDR1 reads MGHRA; CDR2 reads YSYEKL. The CDR3 consists of 18 residues. DNA for the CDR3: TGCGCCAGCAGCCCTACGATGCGGCTAGCGGGACTCTCCTACGAGCAGTACTTC. This gives the protein CASSPTMRLAGLSYEQYF.

This clonotype was seen repeatedly, ten times or more. The chain combines TRBV20-1 with TRBJ2-7; maybe TRBD2 (6 bases). V lost 5 bases and J 5 bases, leaving 7 bases between the germline ends. Germline V gives CDR1 DFQATT, CDR2 SNEGSKA (reference sequence). CDR3 length: 10 amino acids. The CDR3 region has the DNA TGCAGTGCTGGGGGGAACGAGCAGTACTTC. This gives the protein CSAGGNEQYF.

This clonotype appeared many times. V usage is TRBV29-1 and J usage is TRBJ1-5, with a possible D match to TRBD1 (5 bases). Germline loops: CDR1 SQVTM, CDR2 ANQGSEA. The CDR3 extends over 12 amino acids. V was trimmed by 4 bases and J by 4 bases, leaving 8 bases between them. This CDR3 reads CSVGTQNQPQHF. DNA for the CDR3: TGCAGCGTTGGGACACAGAATCAGCCCCAGCATTTT.

The table lists this clonotype with many counts. V gene TRBV10-3 combines with J gene TRBJ2-7; 7 bases map to TRBD1. The CDR3 extends over 14 amino acids. Germline CDR1 is ENHRY and CDR2 is SYGVKD. With 3 bases clipped from V and 3 bases from J, the junction kept 5 bases outside the gene matches. As DNA, the CDR3 is TGTGCCATCAGTGATCCCGACAGGGTCTACGAGCAGTACTTC. Translated, it gives CAISDPDRVYEQYF.

Many counts were recorded for this clonotype. The J gene is TRBJ1-1, the V gene TRBV5-5; 10 nucleotides line up with TRBD1. CDR1 SGHKS and CDR2 YYEKEE come from the germline V gene (reference sequence). The CDR3 contains 18 residues. V was clipped by 6 bases and J by 5 bases; unmatched bases: 19. CDR3 coding DNA: TGTGCCAGCATCCTAATTCCGGGACAGGGGCTACGAGGGACTGAAGCTTTCTTT. This codes for CASILIPGQGLRGTEAFF. The complete variable domain, with remaining parts taken from reference TRBV5-5 and TRBJ1-1, reads DAGVTQSPTHLIKTRGQQVTLRCSPISGHKSVSWYQQVLGQGPQFIFQYYEKEERGRGNFPDRFSARQFPNYSSELNVNALLLGDSALYLCASILIPGQGLRGTEAFFGQGTRLTVV.

This clonotype was observed at least ten times. The chain has TRBV20-1 and TRBJ2-7; 11 nucleotides line up with TRBD2. Germline CDR1 DFQATT, CDR2 SNEGSKA (reference sequence). This CDR3 is 14 amino acids long. The V and J ends lost 0 bases and 6 bases, in that order; junction bases with no gene match: 4. The chain's CDR3 is CSARELAGVGEQYF. The DNA for the CDR3 is TGCAGTGCTAGAGAACTAGCGGGAGTGGGCGAGCAGTACTTC.

This clonotype has at least ten counts. This rearrangement joins TRBV5-1 to TRBJ2-3; TRBD2 aligns across 13 bases. Per the germline V gene, CDR1 is SGHRS and CDR2 is YFSETQ. The V gene end was trimmed by 3 bases and the J gene end by 6 bases; junction bases not matched to a gene: 16. The CDR3 covers 19 residues. CDR3 protein: CASSSLGLAGETRRDTQYF. The DNA for the CDR3 is TGCGCCAGCAGCTCCTTAGGACTAGCGGGGGAGACCAGGAGGGATACGCAGTATTTT.

In its sample, this clonotype was seen many times. This chain links TRBV20-1 with TRBJ2-1; a weak D match, TRBD2 (6 bases). The CDR3 runs 15 residues. V was cut by 6 bases and J by 1 base, with 16 bases left in between. The germline CDR1 and CDR2 sequences are DFQATT and SNEGSKA (reference sequence). CDR3 sequence reads: CSAPTGLRSYNEQFF. CDR3 in DNA: TGCAGTGCCCCAACGGGACTCCGGTCCTACAATGAGCAGTTCTTC.

This clonotype was picked up many times. The chain uses TRBV6-1 and TRBJ1-2; D is undetermined. Trimming removed 0 bases at V and 1 base at J, with 9 bases between. The CDR3 length is 15 residues. Looked up from germline, CDR1 is MNHNS and CDR2 is SASEGT. CDR3 bases: TGTGCCAGCAGTGAAGCCGGCAGGTATAACTATGGCTACACCTTC. Translated, it gives CASSEAGRYNYGYTF.

Worth noting for this clonotype: This may arise from a read error, as a much more abundant clone is one base away. This chain joins TRBV4-3 and TRBJ1-5; D remains ambiguous. The ends were cut back, 7 bases at V and 7 bases at J, with 14 bases in the middle. Looked up from germline, CDR1 is LGHNA and CDR2 is YSLEER. This CDR3 spans 13 amino acids. CDR3 DNA sequence: TGCGCCAGCACCCCCTTATTGAGGCAGCCCCAGCATTTT. This encodes CASTPLLRQPQHF.

This clonotype has a count of ten or more. The gene calls are TRBV20-1 and TRBJ2-5; 9 positions agree with TRBD1. V lost 3 bases and J lost 2; bases outside the gene matches: 1. Germline CDR1 is DFQATT and CDR2 is SNEGSKA (reference sequence). The CDR3 is 13 residues long. The CDR3 DNA reads as TGCAGTGCTAGGGGGACAGGGCAAGAGACCCAGTACTTC. Translated: CSARGTGQETQYF.

The rearrangement uses TRBV19 and TRBJ1-5; D might be TRBD1 (5 bases). Germline lookup yields CDR1 LNHDA and CDR2 SQIVND (reference sequence). CDR3 length equals 16 residues. V was cut by 2 bases and J by 6 bases, with 17 bases left in between. In DNA form, the CDR3 reads TGTGCCAGTAGTATAAGTCGGGGCAGTCGGAGTCAGCCCCAGCATTTT. It is translated as CASSISRGSRSQPQHF.

This clonotype came up many times. CDR3 protein: CASSLVIGTDTQYF. CDR3 DNA: TGCGCCAGCAGCTTGGTAATCGGCACAGATACGCAGTATTTT. This chain uses TRBV5-1 with TRBJ2-3; D gene unclear. V lost 0 bases, J lost 1 base, and 6 bases lay in between. Germline CDR1 SGHRS, CDR2 YFSETQ. The CDR3 spans 14 residues.

The sample holds many counts of this clonotype. The chain has TRBV19 and TRBJ2-7; possibly TRBD2 for D (6 bases). CDR3 length: 16 residues. Trimming left V 3 bases short and J 4 bases short, with 19 bases between. From germline, CDR1 is LNHDA and CDR2 SQIVND (reference sequence). The CDR3 DNA sequence: TGTGCCAGTAGTATGGCCGGAGGAGGGGCCCAATACGAGCAGTACTTC. It translates to CASSMAGGGAQYEQYF.